The present entry profiles one TCR beta chain with its context. Its antigen is unidentified. V was shortened by 4 bases and J by 5 bases, with 12 bases between the two germline ends. This CDR3 is built from 13 residues. Germline loops: CDR1 SGHDN, CDR2 FVKESK. Sequencing was performed with immunoSEQ multiplex PCR; in TCRdb, only in-frame clones are kept and a portion is missing. The profile shows 100,000 to 150,000 clones, about 90% of them singletons. This specimen belongs to a study of T cell responses to AZD1222 COVID-19 vaccine. Study-wide results and caveats: Of spike-specific TCRs, nearly half reportedly target regions left unmutated in variants. White British donors predominated, females outnumbered males, and clonal diversity was possibly underestimated. It was only 6 or 7 AZD1222 recipients who were seropositive at baseline.

This clonotype was obtained from an adult in good health. The chain has TRBV14 and TRBJ2-7; D may be TRBD2 (5 bases). Sequences were derived from peripheral blood, sampled on day 0 of AZD1222 vaccination. CDR3 bases: TGTGCCAGCAGCCCACACCCCGGGAACGAGCAGTACTTC. Its protein is CASSPHPGNEQYF. Based on the CDR3 plus reference TRBV14 and TRBJ2-7, the full variable domain is EAGVTQFPSHSVIEKGQTVTLRCDPISGHDNLYWYRRVMGKEIKFLLHFVKESKQDESGMPNNRFLAERTGGTYSTLKVQPAELEDSGVYFCASSPHPGNEQYFGPGTRLTVT.